This T cell receptor beta chain was captured by sequencing in a study of shared clonotypes between healthy human individuals. Execution of the assay was at deep level. Data came from immunoSEQ multiplex PCR; TCRdb stores just in-frame clones and leaves some out. The sample contains 2 million to 2.5 million clones, roughly 96% of which appear only once. This CDR3 is 16 amino acids long. The germline V gene has CDR1 KGHSH and CDR2 LQKENI. V lost 3 bases and J lost 9; bases outside the gene matches: 10. The chain combines TRBV18 with TRBJ2-1; 11 bases align to TRBD2. The receptor comes from a man aged 18-30 years in good health. Specimen: naive CD4+ T cells sorted from blood. The subset: CD45RA+ positively selected. CDR3: CASSPPTSGVFGEQFF. Here the CDR3 DNA reads TGTGCCAGCTCACCCCCGACTAGCGGGGTTTTCGGTGAGCAGTTCTTC.